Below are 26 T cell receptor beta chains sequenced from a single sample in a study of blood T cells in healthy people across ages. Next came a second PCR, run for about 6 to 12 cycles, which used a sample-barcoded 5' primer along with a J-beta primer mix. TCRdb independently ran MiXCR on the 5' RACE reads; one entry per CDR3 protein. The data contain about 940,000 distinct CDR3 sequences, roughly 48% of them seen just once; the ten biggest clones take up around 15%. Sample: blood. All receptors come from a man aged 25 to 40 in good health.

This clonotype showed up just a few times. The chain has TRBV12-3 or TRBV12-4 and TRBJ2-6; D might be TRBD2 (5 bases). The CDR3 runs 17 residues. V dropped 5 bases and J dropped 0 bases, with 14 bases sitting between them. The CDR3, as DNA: TGTGCCAGCAGTACCTCCGACGGACTCTCTGGGGCCAACGTCCTGACTTTC. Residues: CASSTSDGLSGANVLTF.

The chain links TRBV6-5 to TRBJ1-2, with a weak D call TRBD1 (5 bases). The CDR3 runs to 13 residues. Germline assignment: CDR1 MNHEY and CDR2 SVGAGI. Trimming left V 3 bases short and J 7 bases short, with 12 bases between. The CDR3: CASSYDSAGGYTF. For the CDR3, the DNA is TGTGCCAGCAGTTATGACAGCGCCGGTGGCTACACCTTC.

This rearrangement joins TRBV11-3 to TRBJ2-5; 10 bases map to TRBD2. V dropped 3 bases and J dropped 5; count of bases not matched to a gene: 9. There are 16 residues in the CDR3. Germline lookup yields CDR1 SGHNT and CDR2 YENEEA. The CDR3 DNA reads TGTGCCAGCAGCTTTAGTAGCGGGGGGTTCGCGGAGACCCAGTACTTC. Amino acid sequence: CASSFSSGGFAETQYF. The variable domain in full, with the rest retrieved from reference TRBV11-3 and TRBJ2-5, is EAGVVQSPRYKIIEKKQPVAFWCNPISGHNTLYWYLQNLGQGPELLIRYENEEAVDDSQLPKDRFSAERLKGVDSTLKIQPAELGDSAVYLCASSFSSGGFAETQYFGPGTRLLVL.

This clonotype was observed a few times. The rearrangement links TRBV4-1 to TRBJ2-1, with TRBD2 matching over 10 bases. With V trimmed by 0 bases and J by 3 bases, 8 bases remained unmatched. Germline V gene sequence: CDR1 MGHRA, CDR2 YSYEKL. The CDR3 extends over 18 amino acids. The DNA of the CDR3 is TGCGCCAGCAGCCAAGATCCTAGCGGGGGACTTAACTACAATGAGCAGTTCTTC. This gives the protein CASSQDPSGGLNYNEQFF.

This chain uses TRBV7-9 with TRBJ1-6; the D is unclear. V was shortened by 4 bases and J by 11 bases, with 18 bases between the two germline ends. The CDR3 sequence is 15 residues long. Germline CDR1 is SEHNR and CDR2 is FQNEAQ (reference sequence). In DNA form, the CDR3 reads TGTGCCAGCAGCTCATCGGACTCCCTTATGACACCCCTCCACTTT. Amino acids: CASSSSDSLMTPLHF.

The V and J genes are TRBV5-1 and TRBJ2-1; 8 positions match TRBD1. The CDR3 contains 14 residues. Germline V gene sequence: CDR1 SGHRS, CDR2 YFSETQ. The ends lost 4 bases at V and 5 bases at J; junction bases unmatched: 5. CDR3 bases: TGCGCCAGCAGCAAGGGACAGGCCAACAATGAGCAGTTCTTC. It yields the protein CASSKGQANNEQFF.

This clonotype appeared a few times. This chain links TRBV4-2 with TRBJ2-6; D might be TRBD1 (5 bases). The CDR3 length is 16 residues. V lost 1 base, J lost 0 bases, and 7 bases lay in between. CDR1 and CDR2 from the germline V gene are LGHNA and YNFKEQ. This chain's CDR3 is CASSQAGNSGANVLTF. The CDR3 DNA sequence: TGTGCCAGCAGCCAAGCAGGGAACTCTGGGGCCAACGTCCTGACTTTC.

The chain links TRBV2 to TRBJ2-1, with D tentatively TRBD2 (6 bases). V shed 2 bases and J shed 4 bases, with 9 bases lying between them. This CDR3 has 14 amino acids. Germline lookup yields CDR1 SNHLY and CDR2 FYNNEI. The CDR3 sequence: CASSEIAGYNEQFF. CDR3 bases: TGTGCCAGCAGTGAAATCGCGGGGTACAATGAGCAGTTCTTC.

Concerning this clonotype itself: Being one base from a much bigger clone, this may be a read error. The CDR3 loop reads CASSSQATGAQPQRF. The CDR3 DNA is TGTGCCAGCAGCTCCCAAGCGACAGGGGCTCAGCCCCAGCGTTTT. The chain joins TRBV7-2 to TRBJ1-5, with 8 bases aligning to TRBD1. Germline assignment: CDR1 SGHTA and CDR2 FQGNSA. CDR3 length: 15 residues.

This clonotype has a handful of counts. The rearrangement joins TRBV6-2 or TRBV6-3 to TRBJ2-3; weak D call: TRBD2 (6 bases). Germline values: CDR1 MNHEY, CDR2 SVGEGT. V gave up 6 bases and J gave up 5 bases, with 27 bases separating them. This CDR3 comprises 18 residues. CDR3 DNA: TGTGCCAGCAGCATCGGTGCGGCGGGGAGGCTTCGGAAAGATACGCAGTATTTT. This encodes CASSIGAAGRLRKDTQYF.

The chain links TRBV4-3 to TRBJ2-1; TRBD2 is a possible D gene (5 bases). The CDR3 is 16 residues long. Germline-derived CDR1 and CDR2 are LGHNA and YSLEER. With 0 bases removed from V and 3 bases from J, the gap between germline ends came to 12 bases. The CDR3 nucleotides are TGCGCCAGCAGCCAAGATCTACTAGAACGCTACAATGAGCAGTTCTTC. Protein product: CASSQDLLERYNEQFF.

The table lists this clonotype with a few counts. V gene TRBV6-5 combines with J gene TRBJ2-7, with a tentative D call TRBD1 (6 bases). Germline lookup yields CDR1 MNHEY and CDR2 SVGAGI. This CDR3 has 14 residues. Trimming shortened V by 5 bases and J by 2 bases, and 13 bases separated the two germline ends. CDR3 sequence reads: CASSEDRRTYEQYF. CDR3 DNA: TGTGCCAGCAGTGAGGACAGAAGAACCTACGAGCAGTACTTC.

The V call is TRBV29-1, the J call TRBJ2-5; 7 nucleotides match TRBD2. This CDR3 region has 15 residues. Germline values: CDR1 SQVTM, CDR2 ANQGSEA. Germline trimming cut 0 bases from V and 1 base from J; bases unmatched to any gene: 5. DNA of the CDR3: TGCAGCGTTGAAGAGGGGGGGTGGTGCCAAGAGACCCAGTACTTC. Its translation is CSVEEGGWCQETQYF.

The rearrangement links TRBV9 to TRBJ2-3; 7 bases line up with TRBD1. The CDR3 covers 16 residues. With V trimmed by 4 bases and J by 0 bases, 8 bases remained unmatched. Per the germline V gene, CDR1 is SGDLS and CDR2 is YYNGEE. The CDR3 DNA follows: TGTGCCAGCAGCCTCCGAGGGGACAGTAGCACAGATACGCAGTATTTT. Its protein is CASSLRGDSSTDTQYF.

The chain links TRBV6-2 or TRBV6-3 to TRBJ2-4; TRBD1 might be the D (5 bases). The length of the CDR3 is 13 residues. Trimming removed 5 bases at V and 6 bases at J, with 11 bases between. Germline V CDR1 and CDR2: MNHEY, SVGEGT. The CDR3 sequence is CASSETALNIQYF. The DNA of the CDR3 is TGTGCCAGCAGTGAGACAGCTTTAAACATTCAGTACTTC.

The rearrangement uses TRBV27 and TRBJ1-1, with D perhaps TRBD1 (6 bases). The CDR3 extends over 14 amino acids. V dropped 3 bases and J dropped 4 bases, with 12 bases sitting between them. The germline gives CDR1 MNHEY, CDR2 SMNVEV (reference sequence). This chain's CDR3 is CASSFRGESTEAFF. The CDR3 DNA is TGTGCCAGCAGTTTCAGGGGCGAGTCCACTGAAGCTTTCTTT.

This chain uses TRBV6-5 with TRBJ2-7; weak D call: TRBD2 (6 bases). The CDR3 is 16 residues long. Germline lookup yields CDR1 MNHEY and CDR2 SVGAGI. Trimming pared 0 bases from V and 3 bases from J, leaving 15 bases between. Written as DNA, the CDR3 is TGTGCCAGCAGTTACTCGAGGGCCGCGGGGAGCTACGAGCAGTACTTC. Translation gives CASSYSRAAGSYEQYF.

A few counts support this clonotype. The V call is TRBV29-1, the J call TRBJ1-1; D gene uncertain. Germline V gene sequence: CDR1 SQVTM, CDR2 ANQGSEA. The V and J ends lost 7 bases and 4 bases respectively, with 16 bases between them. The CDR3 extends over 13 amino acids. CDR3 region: CSGSREGGTEAFF. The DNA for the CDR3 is TGCAGCGGCTCGCGGGAGGGCGGCACTGAAGCTTTCTTT. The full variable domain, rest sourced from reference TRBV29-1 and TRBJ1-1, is SAVISQKPSRDICQRGTSLTIQCQVDSQVTMMFWYRQQPGQSLTLIATANQGSEATYESGFVIDKFPISRPNLTFSTLTVSNMSPEDSSIYLCSGSREGGTEAFFGQGTRLTVV.

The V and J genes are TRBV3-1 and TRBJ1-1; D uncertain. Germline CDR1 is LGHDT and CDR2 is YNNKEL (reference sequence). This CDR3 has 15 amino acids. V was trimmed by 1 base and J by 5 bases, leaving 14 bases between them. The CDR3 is CASSQGKGIGTEAFF. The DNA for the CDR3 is TGTGCCAGCAGCCAAGGAAAAGGGATAGGAACTGAAGCTTTCTTT.

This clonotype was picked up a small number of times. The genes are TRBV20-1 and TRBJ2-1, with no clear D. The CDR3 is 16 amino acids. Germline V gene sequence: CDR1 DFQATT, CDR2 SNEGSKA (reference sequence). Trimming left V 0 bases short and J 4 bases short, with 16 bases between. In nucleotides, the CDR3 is TGCAGTGCTAGAGACTCAAGTCCCCAAGCATACAATGAGCAGTTCTTC. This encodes CSARDSSPQAYNEQFF.

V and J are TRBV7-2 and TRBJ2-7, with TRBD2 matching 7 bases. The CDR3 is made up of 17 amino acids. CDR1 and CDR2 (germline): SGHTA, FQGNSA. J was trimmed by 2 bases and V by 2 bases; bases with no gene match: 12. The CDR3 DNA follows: TGTGCCAGCAGCTTAATCGGGGGGAGGTCCCAACCCTACGAGCAGTACTTC. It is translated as CASSLIGGRSQPYEQYF.

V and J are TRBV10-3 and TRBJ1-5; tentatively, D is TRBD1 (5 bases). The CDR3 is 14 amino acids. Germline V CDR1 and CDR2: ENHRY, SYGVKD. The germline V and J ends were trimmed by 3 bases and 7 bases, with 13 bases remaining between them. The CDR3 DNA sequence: TGTGCCATCAGTGATCGGGGGGACCGCCAGCCCCAGCATTTT. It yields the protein CAISDRGDRQPQHF.

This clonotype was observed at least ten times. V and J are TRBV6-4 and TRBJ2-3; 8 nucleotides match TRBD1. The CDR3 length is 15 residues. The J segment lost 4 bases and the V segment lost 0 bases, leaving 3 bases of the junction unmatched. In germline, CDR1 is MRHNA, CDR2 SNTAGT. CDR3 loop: CASSDSGQGSDTQYF. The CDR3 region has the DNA TGTGCCAGCAGTGACTCCGGACAGGGATCAGATACGCAGTATTTT.

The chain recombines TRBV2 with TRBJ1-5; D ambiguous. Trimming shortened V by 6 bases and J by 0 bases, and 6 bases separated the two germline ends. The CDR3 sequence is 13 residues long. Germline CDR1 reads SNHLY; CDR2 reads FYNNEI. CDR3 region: CASRQNSNQPQHF. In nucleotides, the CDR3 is TGTGCCAGCAGACAGAATAGCAATCAGCCCCAGCATTTT. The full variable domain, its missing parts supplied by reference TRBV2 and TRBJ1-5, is EPEVTQTPSHQVTQMGQEVILRCVPISNHLYFYWYRQILGQKVEFLVSFYNNEISEKSEIFDDQFSVERPDGSNFTLKIRSTKLEDSAMYFCASRQNSNQPQHFGDGTRLSIL.

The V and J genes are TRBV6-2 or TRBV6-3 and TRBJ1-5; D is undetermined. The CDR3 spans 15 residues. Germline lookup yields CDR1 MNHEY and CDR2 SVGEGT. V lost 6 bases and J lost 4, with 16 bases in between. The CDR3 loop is CASSPDTVWNQPQHF. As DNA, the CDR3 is TGTGCCAGCAGCCCAGACACGGTTTGGAATCAGCCCCAGCATTTT.

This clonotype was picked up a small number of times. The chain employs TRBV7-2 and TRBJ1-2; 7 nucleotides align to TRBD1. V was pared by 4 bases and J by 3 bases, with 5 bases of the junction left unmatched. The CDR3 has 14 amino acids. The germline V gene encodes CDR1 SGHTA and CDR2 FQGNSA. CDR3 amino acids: CASSSRTGDYGYTF. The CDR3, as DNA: TGTGCCAGCAGCTCACGGACAGGCGACTATGGCTACACCTTC.